Each of the 26 T cell receptor beta chains below was sequenced from the same sample in a study of cytomegalovirus exposure and HLA in healthy donors. The PCR contained 60 Vbeta and 13 Jbeta primers. Data came from immunoSEQ multiplex PCR; TCRdb stores just in-frame clones and leaves some out. The sample lists about 170,000 clones, roughly 85% occurring once. Sequenced input: PBMCs. These receptors all come from a woman between 50 and 59 years old in good health and CMV-seropositive.

V gene TRBV18 combines with J gene TRBJ1-1, with D tentatively TRBD1 (6 bases). The CDR3 has 14 residues. CDR1 KGHSH and CDR2 LQKENI come from the germline V gene. Between the trimmed V and J ends, which lost 5 bases and 5 bases, there was a span of 15 bases. CDR3 amino acids: CASSSGQSSTEAFF. The CDR3 nucleotides read TGTGCCAGCTCATCCGGACAGTCGTCGACTGAAGCTTTCTTT.

This clone was detected only a few times. This chain uses TRBV7-8 with TRBJ2-3, with 11 bases matching TRBD2. The germline V gene has CDR1 SGHVS and CDR2 FQNEAQ. This CDR3 region has 17 residues. Trimming took 5 bases from V and 8 from J; bases not matched to a gene: 15. The CDR3 sequence is CASSLLYTSGSSRTQYF. The CDR3 DNA reads as TGTGCCAGCAGCCTTCTATATACTAGCGGGAGCTCCCGTACGCAGTATTTT.

The chain employs TRBV30 and TRBJ2-1, with 8 bases identical to TRBD2. CDR1 is GTSNPN and CDR2 is SVGIG in the germline V gene (reference sequence). CDR3 length: 15 amino acids. J gave up 4 bases and V 0 bases, and 5 bases lay outside the gene matches. The CDR3 DNA reads TGTGCCTGGAGTGTAAAGGGACTAGTATACAATGAGCAGTTCTTC. Its protein is CAWSVKGLVYNEQFF. Full variable domain (remainder filled in from reference TRBV30 and TRBJ2-1): SQTIHQWPATLVQPVGSPLSLECTVEGTSNPNLYWYRQAAGRGLQLLFYSVGIGQISSEVPQNLSASRPQDRQFILSSKKLLLSDSGFYLCAWSVKGLVYNEQFFGPGTRLTVL.

This chain joins TRBV6-5 and TRBJ1-5, with D maybe TRBD1 (5 bases). This CDR3 is built from 15 residues. The V end lost 2 bases, the J end lost 0 bases, and 8 bases lay between the germline ends. Per germline, CDR1 MNHEY and CDR2 SVGAGI. CDR3 sequence (DNA): TGTGCCAGCAGTTACGCTCAGGGTAGCAATCAGCCCCAGCATTTT. Translated, it gives CASSYAQGSNQPQHF.

This rearrangement joins TRBV7-8 to TRBJ2-7; possible D gene TRBD2, 5 bases. The CDR3 covers 13 residues. CDR1 and CDR2 (germline): SGHVS, FQNEAQ. Deletions cut 1 base from V and 4 bases from J, with 8 bases between. CDR3 residues: CASSLVSGYEQYF. In DNA form, the CDR3 reads TGTGCCAGCAGCTTAGTATCGGGGTACGAGCAGTACTTC.

This clone was found once. The V gene is TRBV4-1, the J gene TRBJ2-1; 7 bases agree with TRBD1. Germline CDR1 reads MGHRA; CDR2 reads YSYEKL. The CDR3 loop spans 17 amino acids. V trimming: 4 bases; J trimming: 3 bases; junction bases outside the gene matches: 12. CDR3 in amino acids: CASSLQGQAAYYNEQFF. Written as DNA, the CDR3 is TGCGCCAGCAGCCTCCAAGGACAGGCGGCCTACTACAATGAGCAGTTCTTC.

The chain combines TRBV19 with TRBJ2-1; D is possibly TRBD2 (7 bases). The CDR3 loop spans 15 amino acids. Per germline, CDR1 LNHDA and CDR2 SQIVND (reference sequence). V was cut by 1 base and J by 4 bases, with 11 bases left in between. CDR3 residues: CASSIAGGAYNEQFF. In nucleotides, the CDR3 is TGTGCCAGTAGTATAGCGGGGGGCGCGTACAATGAGCAGTTCTTC.

V gene TRBV21-1 combines with J gene TRBJ2-1; the table calls TRBD1, which could not be checked here. TRBV21-1 is an annotated pseudogene. The CDR3 runs to 14 residues. CDR3 sequence: CASSKAPAYNEQFF. The CDR3 DNA reads TGTGCCAGCAGCAAAGCCCCAGCCTACAATGAGCAGTTCTTC.

The V gene is TRBV2, the J gene TRBJ1-4; the D is unclear. The CDR3 has 12 amino acids. Germline V CDR1 and CDR2: SNHLY, FYNNEI. The germline V and J ends were trimmed by 2 bases and 8 bases, with 6 bases remaining between them. CDR3 loop: CASSELGEKLFF. CDR3 coding DNA: TGTGCCAGCAGTGAACTCGGGGAAAAACTGTTTTTT.

The chain links TRBV4-1 to TRBJ2-3; 8 bases agree with TRBD2. CDR3 length: 19 residues. Germline CDR1 reads MGHRA; CDR2 reads YSYEKL. The V and J ends lost 0 bases and 1 base, in that order; junction bases with no gene match: 12. The CDR3 loop is CASSQDPHAAGARTDTQYF. The CDR3 DNA sequence: TGCGCCAGCAGCCAAGACCCCCATGCAGCGGGGGCCCGCACAGATACGCAGTATTTT.

The rearrangement links TRBV19 to TRBJ2-7; 7 positions match TRBD1. Germline assignment: CDR1 LNHDA and CDR2 SQIVND (reference sequence). The CDR3 length is 14 residues. The junction had 4 bases not matched to a gene; V was cut back by 4 bases and J by 1 base. As DNA, the CDR3 is TGTGCCAGTAGTAAATGGACAGGTTCCTACGAGCAGTACTTC. Translation gives CASSKWTGSYEQYF.

The chain recombines TRBV29-1 with TRBJ2-7; 10 nucleotides align to TRBD1. Trimming cost V 5 bases and J 3 bases; bases outside gene matches: 4. In germline, CDR1 is SQVTM, CDR2 ANQGSEA. This CDR3 is built from 13 residues. The CDR3 reads CSVSGTGDYEQYF. The CDR3, as DNA: TGCAGCGTTTCCGGGACAGGGGACTACGAGCAGTACTTC.

This chain connects TRBV2 to TRBJ1-3; 8 positions agree with TRBD1. The V segment lost 1 base and the J segment 4 bases; nucleotides outside the gene matches: 3. The CDR3 is made up of 15 amino acids. CDR1 and CDR2 from the germline V gene are SNHLY and FYNNEI. The CDR3 sequence: CASSEGTGYGNTIYF. The CDR3 DNA follows: TGTGCCAGCAGTGAAGGGACAGGGTACGGAAACACCATATATTTT.

The V call is TRBV5-4, the J call TRBJ2-3, with a weak D call TRBD2 (6 bases). CDR3 length: 16 amino acids. The V end was cut by 5 bases, the J end by 3 bases, with 19 bases between. CDR1 SGHNT and CDR2 YYREEE come from the germline V gene (reference sequence). In DNA, the CDR3 is TGTGCCAGCAGTACCGGGACTCCTGGGGAGACAGATACGCAGTATTTT. This encodes CASSTGTPGETDTQYF.

The V and J genes are TRBV7-2 and TRBJ2-3; 9 nucleotides align to TRBD1. The CDR3 is 15 residues long. The junction had 7 bases not matched to a gene; V was cut back by 6 bases and J by 3 bases. Looked up from germline, CDR1 is SGHTA and CDR2 is FQGNSA. CDR3 nucleotides: TGTGCCAGCAGATTAACAGGGGGCGGAACAGATACGCAGTATTTT. Protein product: CASRLTGGGTDTQYF.

The chain links TRBV28 to TRBJ2-5, with 10 positions matching TRBD1. The CDR3 length is 14 residues. Germline loops: CDR1 MDHEN, CDR2 SYDVKM. V was pared by 2 bases and J by 7 bases, with 4 bases of the junction left unmatched. The CDR3: CASSLRTGGLTQYF. The CDR3 nucleotides read TGTGCCAGCAGTTTACGGACAGGGGGGTTGACCCAGTACTTC.

The rearrangement joins TRBV13 to TRBJ1-1; D gene ambiguous. The length of the CDR3 is 15 residues. V shed 0 bases and J shed 1 base, with 9 bases lying between them. CDR1 and CDR2 (germline): PRHDT, FYEKMQ (reference sequence). This chain's CDR3 is CASSLGVTGNTEAFF. Written as DNA, the CDR3 is TGTGCCAGCAGCTTAGGTGTGACTGGGAACACTGAAGCTTTCTTT.

This chain links TRBV4-1 with TRBJ2-3, with 7 bases lining up with TRBD2. This CDR3 has 14 residues. The junction had 7 bases not matched to a gene; V was cut back by 4 bases and J by 6 bases. The germline gives CDR1 MGHRA, CDR2 YSYEKL. Here the CDR3 reads CASSPRLARDTQYF. CDR3 nucleotides: TGCGCCAGCAGCCCCCGACTAGCAAGGGATACGCAGTATTTT.

This clone was counted a few times. The chain is built from TRBV7-9 and TRBJ1-1; D is perhaps TRBD1 (5 bases). CDR3 length equals 13 residues. The germline gives CDR1 SEHNR, CDR2 FQNEAQ (reference sequence). V lost 3 bases and J 10 bases, leaving 15 bases between the germline ends. The CDR3 nucleotides read TGTGCCAGCAGCTTCATTCAGGGATTAGGAGCTTTCTTT. This translates into CASSFIQGLGAFF. The variable domain in full, with the rest retrieved from reference TRBV7-9 and TRBJ1-1, is DTGVSQNPRHKITKRGQNVTFRCDPISEHNRLYWYRQTLGQGPEFLTYFQNEAQLEKSRLLSDRFSAERPKGSFSTLEIQRTEQGDSAMYLCASSFIQGLGAFFGQGTRLTVV.

The chain carries TRBV21-1 and TRBJ2-3; TRBD2 was called by the table and not checked on the DNA. TRBV21-1 is a documented pseudogene. The CDR3 spans 20 residues. CDR3 amino acids: CASSKERLAGVSYSTDTQYF. The DNA for the CDR3 is TGTGCCAGCAGCAAAGAGAGACTAGCGGGAGTCTCTTATAGCACAGATACGCAGTATTTT.

This chain uses TRBV2 with TRBJ2-7; TRBD1 matches at 8 bases. V trimming: 6 bases; J trimming: 6 bases; junction bases outside the gene matches: 13. Per germline, CDR1 SNHLY and CDR2 FYNNEI. The CDR3 is made up of 15 amino acids. The CDR3 DNA sequence: TGTGCCAGCAGCGTACGGACAGGGTTCTTCGGCGAGCAGTACTTC. Translated, it gives CASSVRTGFFGEQYF.

This chain links TRBV5-4 with TRBJ1-1; 8 nucleotides match TRBD1. The J segment lost 1 base and the V segment lost 3 bases, leaving 2 bases of the junction unmatched. Looked up from germline, CDR1 is SGHNT and CDR2 is YYREEE (reference sequence). There are 14 residues in the CDR3. DNA for the CDR3: TGTGCCAGCAGCTCAGGGGGCGCGAACACTGAAGCTTTCTTT. Its translation: CASSSGGANTEAFF.

The chain joins TRBV14 to TRBJ1-1, with TRBD1 as a possible D gene (6 bases). The CDR3 loop spans 16 amino acids. Germline V gives CDR1 SGHDN, CDR2 FVKESK. Trimming shortened V by 4 bases and J by 1 base, and 16 bases separated the two germline ends. The CDR3 loop reads CASSRPGTIKNTEAFF. CDR3 DNA: TGTGCCAGCAGCCGACCTGGGACAATAAAGAACACTGAAGCTTTCTTT. Combining the CDR3 with reference TRBV14 and TRBJ1-1 gives the whole variable domain EAGVTQFPSHSVIEKGQTVTLRCDPISGHDNLYWYRRVMGKEIKFLLHFVKESKQDESGMPNNRFLAERTGGTYSTLKVQPAELEDSGVYFCASSRPGTIKNTEAFFGQGTRLTVV.

The chain combines TRBV11-2 with TRBJ1-4; unclear D gene. Trimming removed 5 bases from V and 8 bases from J, with 15 bases in between. The CDR3 has 14 amino acids. The germline CDR1 and CDR2 sequences are SGHAT and FQNNGV. The CDR3 spells CASSPRLSDEKLFF. CDR3 DNA: TGTGCCAGCAGCCCCAGGCTGAGTGACGAAAAACTGTTTTTT.

The rearrangement uses TRBV2 and TRBJ1-2; 11 positions match TRBD1. J was trimmed by 5 bases and V by 6 bases; bases with no gene match: 5. Germline lookup yields CDR1 SNHLY and CDR2 FYNNEI. The CDR3 totals 14 residues. The CDR3 bases are TGTGCCAGCAGAGCTGGACAGGGGGCGTATGGCTACACCTTC. Amino acids: CASRAGQGAYGYTF.

The sample holds a few counts of this clone. The chain employs TRBV7-9 and TRBJ1-1; D is undetermined. This CDR3 contains 14 residues. The germline V gene has CDR1 SEHNR and CDR2 FQNEAQ (reference sequence). Trimming stripped 3 bases from V and 4 bases from J, with 12 bases between. CDR3 region: CASSLAREGTEAFF. Written as DNA, the CDR3 is TGTGCCAGCAGCTTGGCACGCGAGGGCACTGAAGCTTTCTTT.